The clone carrying this TCR beta chain was counted many times. These data originate in a study of early T cells in non-severe SARS-CoV-2 infection. Tagging with unique molecular identifiers was applied to individual cDNA molecules. TCRdb ran MiXCR on the 5' RACE reads and lists one entry per CDR3 protein. The data show over 75,000 distinct CDR3 sequences, about 13% seen once. CDR3 length: 12 amino acids. Germline CDR1 MDHEN, CDR2 SYDVKM. The V end was cut by 3 bases, the J end by 6 bases, with 9 bases between. This chain links TRBV28 with TRBJ2-7; D might be TRBD2 (6 bases). The clonotype comes from an adult who was a healthcare worker with PCR-confirmed SARS-CoV-2 infection or an uninfected control (not recorded which). Sample: whole blood. The CDR3 nucleotides read TGTGCCAGCAGTTTGGAGGGTCCCGAGCAGTACTTC. It is translated as CASSLEGPEQYF.